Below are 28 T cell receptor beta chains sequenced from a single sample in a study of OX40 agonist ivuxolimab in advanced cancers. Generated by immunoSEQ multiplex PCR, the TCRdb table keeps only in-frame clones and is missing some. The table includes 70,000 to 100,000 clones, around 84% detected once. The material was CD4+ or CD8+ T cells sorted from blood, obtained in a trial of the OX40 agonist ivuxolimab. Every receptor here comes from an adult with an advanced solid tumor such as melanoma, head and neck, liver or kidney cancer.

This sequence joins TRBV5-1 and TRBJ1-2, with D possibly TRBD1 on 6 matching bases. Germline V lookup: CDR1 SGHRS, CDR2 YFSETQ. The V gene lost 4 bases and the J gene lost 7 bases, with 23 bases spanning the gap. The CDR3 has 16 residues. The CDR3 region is CASSPGWGRQVPGYTF. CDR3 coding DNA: TGCGCCAGCAGCCCGGGGTGGGGGCGACAGGTCCCTGGCTACACCTTC.

This chain's CDR3 is CASSLLGNTEAFF. DNA of the CDR3: TGCGCCAGCAGCTTATTAGGGAACACTGAAGCTTTCTTT. The chain couples TRBV5-1 to TRBJ1-1; D unclear. Germline lookup yields CDR1 SGHRS and CDR2 YFSETQ. Trimming cost V 2 bases and J 1 base, with 6 bases left between them. The CDR3 extends over 13 amino acids.

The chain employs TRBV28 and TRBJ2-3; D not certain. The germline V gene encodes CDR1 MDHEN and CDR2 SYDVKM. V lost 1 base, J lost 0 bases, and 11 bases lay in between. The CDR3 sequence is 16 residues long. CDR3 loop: CASSLLAGASTDTQYF. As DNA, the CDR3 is TGTGCCAGCAGTTTATTGGCAGGCGCTAGCACAGATACGCAGTATTTT.

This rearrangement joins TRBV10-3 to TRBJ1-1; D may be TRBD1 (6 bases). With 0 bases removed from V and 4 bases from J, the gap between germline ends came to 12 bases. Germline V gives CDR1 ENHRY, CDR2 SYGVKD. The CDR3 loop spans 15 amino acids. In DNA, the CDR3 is TGTGCCATCAGTGAGTCGACGGGGGCGCGCACTGAAGCTTTCTTT. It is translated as CAISESTGARTEAFF.

The CDR3 nucleotides read TGTGCCAGCAGCTTAACTTCCCAGACCGGGGAGCTGTTTTTT. Residues: CASSLTSQTGELFF. This chain connects TRBV7-3 to TRBJ2-2; D unclear. Germline V lookup: CDR1 SGHTA, CDR2 FQGTGA. With 0 bases removed from V and 5 bases from J, the gap between germline ends came to 7 bases. The CDR3 has 14 amino acids.

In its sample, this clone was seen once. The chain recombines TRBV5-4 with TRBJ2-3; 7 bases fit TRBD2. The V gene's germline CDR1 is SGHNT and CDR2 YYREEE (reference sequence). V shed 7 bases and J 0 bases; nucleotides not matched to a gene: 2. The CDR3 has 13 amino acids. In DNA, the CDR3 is TGTGCCAGCCGGCGGGGGAGCACAGATACGCAGTATTTT. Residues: CASRRGSTDTQYF.

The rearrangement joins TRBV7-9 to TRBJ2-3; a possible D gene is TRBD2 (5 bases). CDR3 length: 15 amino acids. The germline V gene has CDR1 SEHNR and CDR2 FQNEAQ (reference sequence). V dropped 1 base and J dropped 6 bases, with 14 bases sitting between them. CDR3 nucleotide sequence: TGTGCCAGCAGCTTAGGAGTGGGAGTCGGGGATACGCAGTATTTT. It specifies CASSLGVGVGDTQYF.

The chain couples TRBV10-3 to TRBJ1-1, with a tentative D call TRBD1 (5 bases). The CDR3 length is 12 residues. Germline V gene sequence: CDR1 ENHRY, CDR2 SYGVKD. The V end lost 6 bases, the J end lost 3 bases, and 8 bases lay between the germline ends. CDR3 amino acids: CAIRGGDTEAFF. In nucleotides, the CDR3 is TGTGCCATCAGGGGGGGGGACACTGAAGCTTTCTTT.

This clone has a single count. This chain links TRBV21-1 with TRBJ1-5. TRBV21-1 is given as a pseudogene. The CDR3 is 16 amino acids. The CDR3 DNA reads TGTGCCAGACAAAGTCGAATGGGTGGTTGCAATCAGCCCCAGCATTTT. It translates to CARQSRMGGCNQPQHF.

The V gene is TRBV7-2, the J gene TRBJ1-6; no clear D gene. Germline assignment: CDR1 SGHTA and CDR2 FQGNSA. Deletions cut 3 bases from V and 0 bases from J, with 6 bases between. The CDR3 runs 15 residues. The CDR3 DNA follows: TGTGCCAGCAGCTTTTCTGACTCCTATAATTCACCCCTCCACTTT. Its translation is CASSFSDSYNSPLHF.

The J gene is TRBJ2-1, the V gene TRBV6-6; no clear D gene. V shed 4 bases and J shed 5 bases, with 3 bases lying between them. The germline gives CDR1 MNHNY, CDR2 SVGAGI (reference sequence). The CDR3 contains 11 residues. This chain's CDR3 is CASSWNNEQFF. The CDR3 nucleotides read TGTGCCAGCAGTTGGAACAATGAGCAGTTCTTC.

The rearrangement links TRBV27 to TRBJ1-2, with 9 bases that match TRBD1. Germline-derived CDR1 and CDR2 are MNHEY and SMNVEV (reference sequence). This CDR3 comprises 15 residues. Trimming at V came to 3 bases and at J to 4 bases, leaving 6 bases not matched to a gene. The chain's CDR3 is CASSFRTGEIYGYTF. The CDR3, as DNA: TGTGCCAGCAGTTTCAGGACAGGGGAGATCTATGGCTACACCTTC.

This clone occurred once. The CDR3 region is CARLTFTQRTGVRSDTQYF. The CDR3 bases are TGTGCCAGACTGACCTTTACTCAAAGAACGGGGGTCCGTTCAGATACGCAGTATTTT. The V call is TRBV5-3, the J call TRBJ2-3, with D perhaps TRBD2 (6 bases). TRBV5-3 is labeled an ORF, and its function is uncertain. This CDR3 contains 19 residues. V was trimmed by 7 bases and J by 4 bases, leaving 31 bases between them.

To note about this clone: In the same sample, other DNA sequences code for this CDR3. The CDR3 region has the DNA TGTGCCAGCAGTTACAGGGGGTACCTGACTAATGAAAAACTGTTTTTT. It codes for CASSYRGYLTNEKLFF. The chain recombines TRBV6-5 with TRBJ1-4; D is perhaps TRBD1 (6 bases). The V gene's germline CDR1 is MNHEY and CDR2 SVGAGI. V was shortened by 2 bases and J by 2 bases, with 12 bases between the two germline ends. The CDR3 has 16 amino acids.

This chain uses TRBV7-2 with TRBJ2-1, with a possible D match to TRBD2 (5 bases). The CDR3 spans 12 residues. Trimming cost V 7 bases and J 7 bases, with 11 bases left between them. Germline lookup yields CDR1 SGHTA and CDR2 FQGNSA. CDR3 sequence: CASTRGGNEQFF. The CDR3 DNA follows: TGTGCCAGCACCCGCGGCGGGAATGAGCAGTTCTTC.

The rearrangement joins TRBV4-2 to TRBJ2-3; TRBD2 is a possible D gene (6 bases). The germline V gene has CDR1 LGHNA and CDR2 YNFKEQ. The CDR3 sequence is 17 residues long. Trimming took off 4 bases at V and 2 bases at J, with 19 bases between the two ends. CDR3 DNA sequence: TGTGCCAGCAGCCGCGGATCAACTAGCACCTTCACAGATACGCAGTATTTT. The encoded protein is CASSRGSTSTFTDTQYF.

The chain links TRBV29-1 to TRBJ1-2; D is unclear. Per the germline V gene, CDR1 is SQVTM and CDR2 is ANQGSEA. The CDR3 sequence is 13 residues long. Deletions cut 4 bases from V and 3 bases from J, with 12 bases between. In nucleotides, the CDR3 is TGCAGCGTTGCTTCCAGGACTGACTATGGCTACACCTTC. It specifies CSVASRTDYGYTF.

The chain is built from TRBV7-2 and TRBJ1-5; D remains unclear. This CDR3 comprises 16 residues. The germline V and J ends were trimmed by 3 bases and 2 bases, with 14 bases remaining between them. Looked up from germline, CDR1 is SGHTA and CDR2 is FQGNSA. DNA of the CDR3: TGTGCCAGCAGCTTTGGGATGGGTTACGGCAATCAGCCCCAGCATTTT. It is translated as CASSFGMGYGNQPQHF.

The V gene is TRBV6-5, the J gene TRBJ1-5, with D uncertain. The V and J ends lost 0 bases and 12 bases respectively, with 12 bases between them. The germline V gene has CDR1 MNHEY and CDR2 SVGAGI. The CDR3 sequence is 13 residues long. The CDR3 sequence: CASSYSVWDDQHF. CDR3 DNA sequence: TGTGCCAGCAGTTACTCTGTTTGGGATGACCAGCATTTT.

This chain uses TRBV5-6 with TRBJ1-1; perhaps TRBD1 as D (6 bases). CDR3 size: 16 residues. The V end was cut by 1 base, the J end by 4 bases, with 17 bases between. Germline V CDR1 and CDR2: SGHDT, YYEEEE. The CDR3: CASSLRDNGHLTEAFF. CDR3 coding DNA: TGTGCCAGCAGCTTGAGGGACAACGGCCATCTCACTGAAGCTTTCTTT. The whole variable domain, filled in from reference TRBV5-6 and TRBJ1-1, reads DAGVTQSPTHLIKTRGQQVTLRCSPKSGHDTVSWYQQALGQGPQFIFQYYEEEERQRGNFPDRFSGHQFPNYSSELNVNALLLGDSALYLCASSLRDNGHLTEAFFGQGTRLTVV.

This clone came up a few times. CDR3 in amino acids: CASSQETGGKLFF. The DNA for the CDR3 is TGCGCCAGCAGCCAAGAGACGGGAGGCAAACTGTTTTTT. The gene calls are TRBV4-1 and TRBJ1-4; D uncertain. V lost 0 bases to trimming and J lost 11 bases, with 10 bases between them. The CDR3 sequence is 13 residues long. Germline-derived CDR1 and CDR2 are MGHRA and YSYEKL.

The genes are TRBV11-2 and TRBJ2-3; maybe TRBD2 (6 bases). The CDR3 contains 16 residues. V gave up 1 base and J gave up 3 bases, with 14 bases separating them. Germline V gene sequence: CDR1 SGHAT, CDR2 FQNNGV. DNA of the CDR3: TGTGCCAGCAGCTTAGGCGTGGGGGGAAGGACAGATACGCAGTATTTT. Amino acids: CASSLGVGGRTDTQYF.

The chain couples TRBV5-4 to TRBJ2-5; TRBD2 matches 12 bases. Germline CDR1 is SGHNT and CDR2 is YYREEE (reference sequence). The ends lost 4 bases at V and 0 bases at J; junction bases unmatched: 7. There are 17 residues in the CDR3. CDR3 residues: CASSTRTSGVYQETQYF. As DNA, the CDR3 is TGTGCCAGCAGCACCCGGACTAGCGGGGTGTACCAAGAGACCCAGTACTTC. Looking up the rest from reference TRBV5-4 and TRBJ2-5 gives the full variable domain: ETGVTQSPTHLIKTRGQQVTLRCSSQSGHNTVSWYQQALGQGPQFIFQYYREEENGRGNFPPRFSGLQFPNYSSELNVNALELDDSALYLCASSTRTSGVYQETQYFGPGTRLLVL.

The CDR3 DNA reads TGTGCCAGCTCACCAACGACTACCCCCTACGAGCAGTACTTC. This gives the protein CASSPTTTPYEQYF. V is TRBV18 and J is TRBJ2-7, with D possibly being TRBD2 (5 bases). Trimming shortened V by 2 bases and J by 2 bases, and 10 bases separated the two germline ends. The CDR3 runs to 14 residues. Germline V gene data show CDR1 as KGHSH and CDR2 as LQKENI.

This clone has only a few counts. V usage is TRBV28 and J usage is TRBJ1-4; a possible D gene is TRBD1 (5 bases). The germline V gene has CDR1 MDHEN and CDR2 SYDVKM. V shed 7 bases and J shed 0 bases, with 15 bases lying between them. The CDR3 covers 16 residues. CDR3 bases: TGTGCCAGCACCCCGACAGTTCATGCAACTAATGAAAAACTGTTTTTT. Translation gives CASTPTVHATNEKLFF.

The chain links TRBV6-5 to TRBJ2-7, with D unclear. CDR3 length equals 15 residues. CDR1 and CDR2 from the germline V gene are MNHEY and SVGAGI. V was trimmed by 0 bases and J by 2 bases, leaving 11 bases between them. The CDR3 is CASSYSTSETYEQYF. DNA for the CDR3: TGTGCCAGCAGTTACTCGACTTCAGAGACCTACGAGCAGTACTTC.

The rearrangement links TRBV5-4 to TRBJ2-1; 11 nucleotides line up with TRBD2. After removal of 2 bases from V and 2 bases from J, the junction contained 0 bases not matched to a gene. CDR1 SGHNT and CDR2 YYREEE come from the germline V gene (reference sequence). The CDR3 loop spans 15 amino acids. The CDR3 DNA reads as TGTGCCAGCAGCTTTAGCGGGGGGGCCTACAATGAGCAGTTCTTC. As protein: CASSFSGGAYNEQFF. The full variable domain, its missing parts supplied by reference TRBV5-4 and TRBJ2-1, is ETGVTQSPTHLIKTRGQQVTLRCSSQSGHNTVSWYQQALGQGPQFIFQYYREEENGRGNFPPRFSGLQFPNYSSELNVNALELDDSALYLCASSFSGGAYNEQFFGPGTRLTVL.

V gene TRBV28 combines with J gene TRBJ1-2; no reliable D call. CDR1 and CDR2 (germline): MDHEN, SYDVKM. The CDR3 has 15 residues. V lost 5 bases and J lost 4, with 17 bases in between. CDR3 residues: CASSQTAGYSYGYTF. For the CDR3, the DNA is TGTGCCAGCAGTCAGACCGCAGGATATAGCTATGGCTACACCTTC.